This is a list of T cell receptor beta chains from one sample in a study of blood T cell repertoires in COVID-19. Method: immunoSEQ multiplex PCR; TCRdb's copy keeps in-frame clones and lacks some. The data contain 300,000 to 400,000 clones, 88% of them singletons. The material sequenced was PBMCs or T cells enriched from blood (not recorded which). The receptor set was obtained from a woman aged 18-29 years who had recovered from COVID-19. CDR3s include the opening cysteine and the closing phenylalanine or tryptophan. Fields, in order: CDR3 DNA, CDR3 protein, J gene, clone size, V gene, D gene. The D gene is left open where the match is weak. Where a row states a size, it is once, few, many or the class of an expanded clone; other rows omit it.

CDR3nt: TGTGCCAGCAGTTTGGAGGGTCCCTACGAGCAGTACTTC; CDR3aa: CASSLEGPYEQYF; j_gene: TRBJ2-7; abundance: .; v_gene: TRBV28; d_gene: .
CDR3nt: TGTGCCAGCAGTTCTAATCAGCCCCAGCATTTT; CDR3aa: CASSSNQPQHF; j_gene: TRBJ1-5; abundance: .; v_gene: TRBV6-6; d_gene: .
CDR3nt: TGCGCCAGCAGCCCCACGGGACAGGACAAAAACATTCAGTACTTC; CDR3aa: CASSPTGQDKNIQYF; j_gene: TRBJ2-4; abundance: .; v_gene: TRBV5-1; d_gene: TRBD1
CDR3nt: TGCAGCGTTGACTCGACAGGGGAATTTGGAAACACCATATATTTT; CDR3aa: CSVDSTGEFGNTIYF; j_gene: TRBJ1-3; abundance: .; v_gene: TRBV29-1; d_gene: TRBD1
CDR3nt: TGCGCCAGCAGCCAAGAATACTCGAGGGATGAAAAACTGTTTTTT; CDR3aa: CASSQEYSRDEKLFF; j_gene: TRBJ1-4; abundance: .; v_gene: TRBV4-3; d_gene: .
CDR3nt: TGCGCCAGCAGCTTGAAACCAGGACAGGGGGGGTATGAGCAGTTCTTC; CDR3aa: CASSLKPGQGGYEQFF; j_gene: TRBJ2-1; abundance: .; v_gene: TRBV5-1; d_gene: TRBD1
CDR3nt: TGTGCCAGCAGTCCCCAAGACAGGGGGCGCTTGAACACTGAAGCTTTCTTT; CDR3aa: CASSPQDRGRLNTEAFF; j_gene: TRBJ1-1; abundance: .; v_gene: TRBV6-6; d_gene: TRBD1
CDR3nt: TGTGCCAGTAGTATCCAGGACAGAGAATATGGCTACACCTTC; CDR3aa: CASSIQDREYGYTF; j_gene: TRBJ1-2; abundance: .; v_gene: TRBV19; d_gene: .
CDR3nt: TGTGCCAGCAGCCTCGGGAGAATGAACACTGAAGCTTTCTTT; CDR3aa: CASSLGRMNTEAFF; j_gene: TRBJ1-1; abundance: .; v_gene: TRBV11-3; d_gene: .
CDR3nt: TGTGCCAGCAGCTTAGTAGTTGGGCAGGTGTCGGAAAAACTGTTTTTT; CDR3aa: CASSLVVGQVSEKLFF; j_gene: TRBJ1-4; abundance: .; v_gene: TRBV7-9; d_gene: .
CDR3nt: TGTGCCAGCAGTTACTCGATTCTAGCTGTGCAGTACTTC; CDR3aa: CASSYSILAVQYF; j_gene: TRBJ2-7; abundance: once; v_gene: TRBV6-5; d_gene: .
CDR3nt: TGTGCCAGCTCACCACTGGGACAGGGTTTGAAGGAGCAGTACTTC; CDR3aa: CASSPLGQGLKEQYF; j_gene: TRBJ2-7; abundance: .; v_gene: TRBV18; d_gene: TRBD1
CDR3nt: TGTGCCAGCAGCCCTCTGGTAGGGCAGCGGTTCAATCAGCCCCAGCATTTT; CDR3aa: CASSPLVGQRFNQPQHF; j_gene: TRBJ1-5; abundance: .; v_gene: TRBV4-2; d_gene: .
CDR3nt: TGCGCCAGCAACCAGGACACCGAGCAGTACTTC; CDR3aa: CASNQDTEQYF; j_gene: TRBJ2-7; abundance: .; v_gene: TRBV5-1; d_gene: .
CDR3nt: TGTGCCAGCAGGACTAGCGGACAATACAATGAGCAGTTCTTC; CDR3aa: CASRTSGQYNEQFF; j_gene: TRBJ2-1; abundance: .; v_gene: TRBV2; d_gene: TRBD2
CDR3nt: TGCAGCGTTGTCGTTTCTTTCGGGTCCGCGGCTTTCTTT; CDR3aa: CSVVVSFGSAAFF; j_gene: TRBJ1-1; abundance: few; v_gene: TRBV29-1; d_gene: .
CDR3nt: TGTGCCTGGAGTAGTACATCTCTTGGAAACACCATATATTTT; CDR3aa: CAWSSTSLGNTIYF; j_gene: TRBJ1-3; abundance: .; v_gene: TRBV30; d_gene: .
CDR3nt: TGTGCCAGCAGTTTCCCCTCCCTGGAGGCAGGCCCCAAAAACATTCAGTACTTC; CDR3aa: CASSFPSLEAGPKNIQYF; j_gene: TRBJ2-4; abundance: .; v_gene: TRBV6-2/TRBV6-3; d_gene: .
CDR3nt: TGTGCCAGCAGCTTAGCGGACAGGGTCCTCTTC; CDR3aa: CASSLADRVLF; j_gene: TRBJ1-2; abundance: .; v_gene: TRBV7-2; d_gene: TRBD1
CDR3nt: TGTGCCAGCAACATAGGGGTCACAGATACGCAGTATTTT; CDR3aa: CASNIGVTDTQYF; j_gene: TRBJ2-3; abundance: .; v_gene: TRBV7-9; d_gene: .
CDR3nt: TGTGCCAGCAGTTTTTCCAATGGGGGGGGTGAGCAGTTCTTC; CDR3aa: CASSFSNGGGEQFF; j_gene: TRBJ2-1; abundance: .; v_gene: TRBV27; d_gene: TRBD2
CDR3nt: TGTGCCAGCAGCTTAGGAGGACAGGAACCTGGTTCGCGGGTCGGGGAGCTGTTTTTT; CDR3aa: CASSLGGQEPGSRVGELFF; j_gene: TRBJ2-2; abundance: .; v_gene: TRBV11-2; d_gene: TRBD1
CDR3nt: TGTGCCAGCAGTTACTCGTGGACAGGGGTAGGCTACACCTTC; CDR3aa: CASSYSWTGVGYTF; j_gene: TRBJ1-2; abundance: .; v_gene: TRBV6-5; d_gene: TRBD1
CDR3nt: TGTGCCATCAGTGGGCTTCAGGGGAACACTGAAGCTTTCTTT; CDR3aa: CAISGLQGNTEAFF; j_gene: TRBJ1-1; abundance: .; v_gene: TRBV10-3; d_gene: .
CDR3nt: TGCGCCAGCAGTCTCACAGGGGGCTCCACTAATGAAAAACTGTTTTTT; CDR3aa: CASSLTGGSTNEKLFF; j_gene: TRBJ1-4; abundance: once; v_gene: TRBV5-1; d_gene: TRBD1
CDR3nt: TGTGCCAGCAGCCGGGAGCTAGCGGGCGAGCAGTACTTC; CDR3aa: CASSRELAGEQYF; j_gene: TRBJ2-7; abundance: .; v_gene: TRBV2; d_gene: TRBD2